The subject of this entry is one TCR beta chain. This sample was included in a study of T cell changes during pregnancy in multiple sclerosis. From germline, CDR1 is MDHEN and CDR2 SYDVKM. CDR3 size: 15 residues. V lost 5 bases to trimming and J lost 4 bases; unmatched junction nucleotides: 6. Assay used: immunoSEQ multiplex PCR; TCRdb lists only in-frame clones, some missing. This sample has around 54,000 clones; around 90% occur once, and the top ten carry around 0.61%. The clonotype originates from a female donor in good health, enrolled as a control in a pregnancy study. The chain recombines TRBV28 with TRBJ2-7; 12 positions agree with TRBD2. Sequencing used CD4+ T cells from peripheral blood mononuclear cells, obtained after pregnancy. The DNA of the CDR3 is TGTGCCAGCAGTATAACTAGCGGGGGGAAATACGAGCAGTACTTC. Its protein product is CASSITSGGKYEQYF.